The source of this T cell receptor beta chain is a study of T cells after yellow fever vaccination. A process of 5'RACE template switching, which added a universal primer site and UMIs, was used to make TCR cDNA. TCRdb independently ran MiXCR on the 5' RACE reads; one entry per CDR3 protein. This sample has a few hundred thousand distinct CDR3 sequences, with around 19% found just once. CDR1 and CDR2 from the germline V gene are ENHRY and SYGVKD. V was pared by 3 bases and J by 7 bases, with 12 bases between. The CDR3 runs 14 residues. The chain combines TRBV10-3 with TRBJ1-4; D remains unclear. Sample: PBMCs, taken before the yellow fever booster vaccination. The sequence came from a young man who received the YFV17D yellow fever vaccine. The chain's CDR3 is CAISDSRHGEKLFF. The CDR3 nucleotides are TGTGCCATCAGTGATAGCAGGCACGGTGAAAAACTGTTTTTT.